This section outlines one TCR beta chain sequence together with its context. Antigen: not known. The data stem from a study of shared clonotypes between healthy human individuals. Findings and limits, study-wide: Non-shared clonotypes showed lower generation probabilities than clonotypes common to all four donors. Deeper or shallower sequencing was expected to change how clonotypes are shared among donors.

Deep was the level at which the assay was run. Repertoires were generated with immunoSEQ multiplex PCR, while TCRdb's copy carries only in-frame clones and drops some. The data hold more than 1.2 million clones, with approximately 98.5% observed a single time. Germline V gene lookup returns CDR1 SGHDT and CDR2 YYEEEE. Deletions cut 1 base from V and 8 bases from J, with 12 bases between. This CDR3 has 13 residues. Donors included only healthy HIV-negative adults lacking recent acute infections or vaccinations. Sample: naive CD4+ T cells sorted from blood. The subset was: CD45RA+ positively selected. The TCR originated in a young man in good health. This chain joins TRBV5-6 and TRBJ1-2; the D gene is possibly TRBD1 (6 bases). For the CDR3, the DNA is TGTGCCAGCAGCTTGTCACAGGGAGGAGGCTACACCTTC. The encoded protein is CASSLSQGGGYTF.